The 9 T cell receptor beta chains in this list originate from one sample, sequenced in a study of graft-versus-host responses after intestinal transplantation. The table came from immunoSEQ multiplex PCR; TCRdb's copy has only in-frame clones and leaves some out. The sample consists of 20,000 to 25,000 clones, less than 60% of them appearing once. This specimen consisted of alloreactive CD4+ T cells from a mixed lymphocyte reaction culture, obtained before intestinal transplant. Subset given: CFSE-low proliferating T cells sorted from approximately 6-day pre-transplant mixed lymphocyte reaction (GvH or HvG direction). The receptors here all came from a human patient who received an intestinal transplant.

The chain has TRBV14 and TRBJ2-1; 9 nucleotides agree with TRBD1. Per the germline V gene, CDR1 is SGHDN and CDR2 is FVKESK. J lost 4 bases, V lost 3 bases, and 4 bases had no gene match. The CDR3 extends over 15 amino acids. This CDR3 reads CASSHLGTGYNEQFF. The CDR3 nucleotides are TGTGCCAGCAGCCACCTAGGGACAGGGTACAATGAGCAGTTCTTC.

This clone was seen only a few times. The chain carries TRBV6-1 and TRBJ2-2; TRBD1 might be the D (6 bases). Germline CDR1 and CDR2: MNHNS and SASEGT. Trimming pared 3 bases from V and 0 bases from J, leaving 11 bases between. This CDR3 comprises 16 residues. The DNA for the CDR3 is TGTGCCAGCAGTGAGGGACAAGGAACGAACACCGGGGAGCTGTTTTTT. It is translated as CASSEGQGTNTGELFF.

The V gene is TRBV10-1, the J gene TRBJ1-1; the D is unclear. Germline CDR1 is WNHNN and CDR2 is SYGVQD (reference sequence). The CDR3 spans 13 residues. Trimming took 4 bases from V and 5 from J, leaving 11 bases between them. The CDR3, as DNA: TGCGCCAGCAGTGGATCGGGGAGAACTGAAGCTTTCTTT. This encodes CASSGSGRTEAFF.

This chain links TRBV7-2 with TRBJ1-6; TRBD1 is a possible D gene (5 bases). CDR1 and CDR2 (germline): SGHTA, FQGNSA. This CDR3 is built from 11 residues. The V and J ends lost 8 bases and 11 bases respectively, with 10 bases between them. CDR3 sequence reads: CASRRVAPLHF. In nucleotides, the CDR3 is TGTGCCAGCCGCAGGGTGGCACCCCTCCACTTT.

The chain has TRBV5-4 and TRBJ2-1, with TRBD2 matching over 9 bases. Trimming cost V 4 bases and J 9 bases; bases outside gene matches: 14. This CDR3 contains 16 residues. Per the germline V gene, CDR1 is SGHNT and CDR2 is YYREEE (reference sequence). CDR3 DNA sequence: TGTGCCAGCAGCAACCGGCGGGGGGGAGGTGTTAGTGAGCAGTTCTTC. Protein sequence: CASSNRRGGGVSEQFF.

The chain is built from TRBV11-1 and TRBJ2-1, with D possibly being TRBD2 (5 bases). The V gene lost 2 bases and the J gene lost 9 bases, with 20 bases spanning the gap. This CDR3 spans 16 amino acids. The V gene's germline CDR1 is SGHAT and CDR2 FQDESV (reference sequence). CDR3 in DNA: TGTGCCAGCAGCTTAATGGTGAGGGTAGGGTTGGGTGAGCAGTTCTTC. It translates to CASSLMVRVGLGEQFF.

The chain employs TRBV6-6 and TRBJ2-6, with TRBD2 as a possible D gene (6 bases). The CDR3 contains 15 residues. With 8 bases removed from V and 0 bases from J, the gap between germline ends came to 11 bases. Looked up from germline, CDR1 is MNHNY and CDR2 is SVGAGI (reference sequence). Here the CDR3 reads CASGWGGSGANVLTF. The CDR3 DNA sequence: TGTGCCAGCGGTTGGGGAGGCTCTGGGGCCAACGTCCTGACTTTC.

The chain is built from TRBV7-2 and TRBJ2-5; 9 bases match TRBD2. This CDR3 is 17 amino acids long. Germline-derived CDR1 and CDR2 are SGHTA and FQGNSA. V shed 5 bases, J shed 9 bases, and the junction held 19 bases outside the gene matches. This CDR3 reads CASSPGGGASPLGAQYF. The CDR3 DNA follows: TGTGCCAGCAGCCCCGGCGGGGGGGCCTCCCCTTTGGGTGCCCAGTACTTC.

The chain combines TRBV5-4 with TRBJ1-1, with D perhaps TRBD1 (6 bases). V lost 4 bases, J lost 5 bases, and 12 bases lay in between. This CDR3 has 13 residues. The germline CDR1 and CDR2 sequences are SGHNT and YYREEE (reference sequence). The CDR3 DNA sequence: TGTGCCAGCAGCCGAGGGGGGGGAACTGAAGCTTTCTTT. This codes for CASSRGGGTEAFF.